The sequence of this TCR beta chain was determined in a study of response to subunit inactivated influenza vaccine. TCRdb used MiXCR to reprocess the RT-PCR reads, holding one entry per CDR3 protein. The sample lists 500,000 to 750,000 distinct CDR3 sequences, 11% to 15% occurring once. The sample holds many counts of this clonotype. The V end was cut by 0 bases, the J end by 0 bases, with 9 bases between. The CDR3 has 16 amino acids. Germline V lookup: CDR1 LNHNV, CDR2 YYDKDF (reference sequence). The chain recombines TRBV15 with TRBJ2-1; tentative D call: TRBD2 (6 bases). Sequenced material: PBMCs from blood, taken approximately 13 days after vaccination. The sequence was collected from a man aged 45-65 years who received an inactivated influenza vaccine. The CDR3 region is CATSRELGSSYNEQFF. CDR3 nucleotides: TGTGCCACCAGCAGAGAGCTCGGGAGCTCCTACAATGAGCAGTTCTTC.